The following is a T cell receptor beta chain sequence with its context. This CDR3 comprises 15 residues. Germline CDR1 reads MDHEN; CDR2 reads SYDVKM. Trimming cost V 7 bases and J 0 bases; bases outside gene matches: 8. This record belongs to a study of blood T cell repertoires in COVID-19. At the level of the study: COVID-19 samples from acute and convalescent phases originated in the United States, Italy and Spain. Sources were T cells, B-cell-depleted T cells, or PBMCs; the material itself was cDNA or gDNA.

The Seattle patients joined while their infection was active and were tracked longitudinally afterward. Authors' data handling: Nucleated cell counts were estimated from reference gene primer amplification. Libraries were prepared by immunoSEQ multiplex PCR; TCRdb keeps only in-frame clonotypes and omits some of them. The D gene and trimming were derived from the DNA, and the V and J assignments and clone size from that table. The sample shows about 530,000 clones, approximately 88% of them seen only once. The genes are TRBV28 and TRBJ1-1, with 7 bases fitting TRBD1. The TCR sequence derives from a woman aged 50 to 60 with COVID-19, enrolled during active disease. The sequenced sample was peripheral blood. DNA for the CDR3: TGTGCCAGCATCGGCGGGGACAGCTTGAACACTGAAGCTTTCTTT. Its protein is CASIGGDSLNTEAFF. Full variable domain (outside the CDR3, taken from reference TRBV28 and TRBJ1-1): DVKVTQSSRYLVKRTGEKVFLECVQDMDHENMFWYRQDPGLGLRLIYFSYDVKMKEKGDIPEGYSVSREKKERFSLILESASTNQTSMYLCASIGGDSLNTEAFFGQGTRLTVV.